Shown below are 24 T cell receptor beta chains from a single sample sequenced in a study of blood T cells in healthy people across ages. A second PCR, run for about 6 to 11 cycles, used a sample-barcoded 5' primer plus a J-beta primer mix. MiXCR, run by TCRdb on the 5' RACE reads, gives a single entry per CDR3 protein. The profile covers 700,000 to 900,000 distinct CDR3 sequences, with approximately 24% appearing a single time and around 2.9% taken by the ten largest. The same data also contributed to another study, on T cells of mothers and their children.

Sequenced: blood. The receptors here all came from a boy aged 5-17 years in good health.

This clonotype was detected a few times. The chain combines TRBV7-8 with TRBJ2-5; weak D call: TRBD2 (6 bases). Germline V lookup: CDR1 SGHVS, CDR2 FQNEAQ. V lost 0 bases and J lost 5, with 13 bases in between. The CDR3 covers 15 residues. The CDR3: CASSLAGGEMETQYF. The DNA for the CDR3 is TGTGCCAGCAGCTTAGCGGGCGGGGAGATGGAGACCCAGTACTTC.

The chain couples TRBV28 to TRBJ2-6; D might be TRBD2 (5 bases). The length of the CDR3 is 16 residues. Trimming pared 5 bases from V and 0 bases from J, leaving 11 bases between. CDR1 and CDR2 from the germline V gene are MDHEN and SYDVKM. The CDR3 nucleotides are TGTGCCAGCAGTCCCCAGGACTTCTCTGGGGCCAACGTCCTGACTTTC. Its protein is CASSPQDFSGANVLTF.

For this clonotype: At one of its ends the junction is not consistent with the germline gene, which may arise from a read error. The rearrangement links TRBV19 to TRBJ2-5, with TRBD2 matching over 8 bases. The J call may be wrong; the DNA end is better matched by TRBJ2-1. Germline CDR1 is LNHDA and CDR2 is SQIVND (reference sequence). The CDR3 has 13 amino acids. In DNA, the CDR3 is TGTGCCAATAGTCGGACTAGCCCCTCTGAGCAGTTCTTC. This codes for CANSRTSPSEQFF.

Worth noting for this clonotype: At one end the junction does not follow the germline gene, possibly because of a read error. The V call is TRBV7-7, the J call TRBJ1-1; no firm D call. Germline V gene sequence: CDR1 SSHAT, CDR2 FNYEAQ (reference sequence). This CDR3 is built from 15 residues. The CDR3 nucleotides are TGTGCTAGCAGCTTAGCCCTTACAGAGAACACTGAAGCTTTCTTT. Encoded protein: CASSLALTENTEAFF.

Only one count was recorded for this clonotype. This chain connects TRBV29-1 to TRBJ1-1; TRBD1 might be the D (6 bases). V dropped 6 bases and J dropped 3 bases, with 14 bases sitting between them. The CDR3 length is 13 residues. Germline assignment: CDR1 SQVTM and CDR2 ANQGSEA. CDR3 protein: CSVKGGVDTEAFF. The CDR3 nucleotides are TGCAGCGTCAAAGGGGGGGTGGACACTGAAGCTTTCTTT.

The chain has TRBV30 and TRBJ1-1; D unresolved. The CDR3 has 13 amino acids. In germline, CDR1 is GTSNPN, CDR2 SVGIG (reference sequence). The ends were cut back, 2 bases at V and 2 bases at J, with 9 bases in the middle. CDR3 DNA: TGTGCCTGGAGTAGCCAGAGTAACACTGAAGCTTTCTTT. The encoded protein is CAWSSQSNTEAFF.

A note on this clonotype: One junction end does not reproduce the germline sequence, and a read error may be involved. The rearrangement uses TRBV2 and TRBJ2-5, with D maybe TRBD1 (6 bases). The DNA end favors TRBJ2-7, so the J call may be wrong. Germline CDR1 is SNHLY and CDR2 is FYNNEI. The CDR3 is 14 amino acids. The CDR3 DNA follows: TGTGCTAGCAGCCCCAGGGGACCCTCTTCCGAGCAGTACTTC. This translates into CASSPRGPSSEQYF.

This clonotype was found a few times. This chain uses TRBV9 with TRBJ2-5, with 15 bases that match TRBD2. Germline V gene lookup returns CDR1 SGDLS and CDR2 YYNGEE. CDR3 length equals 17 residues. V was pared by 3 bases and J by 4 bases, with 7 bases of the junction left unmatched. The CDR3 nucleotides are TGTGCCAGCAGCGATGGACTAGCGGGGGGGCAGCGAGAGACCCAGTACTTC. It specifies CASSDGLAGGQRETQYF.

This clonotype was counted a few times. This sequence joins TRBV15 and TRBJ1-2, with 9 bases lining up with TRBD1. CDR1 is LNHNV and CDR2 is YYDKDF in the germline V gene (reference sequence). The CDR3 covers 14 residues. The junction had 10 bases not matched to a gene; V was cut back by 9 bases and J by 5 bases. CDR3 protein: CATVRDRDLYGYTF. Here the CDR3 DNA reads TGTGCCACTGTCCGGGACAGGGACTTATATGGCTACACCTTC.

V usage is TRBV25-1 and J usage is TRBJ2-1; D gene uncertain. The V gene's germline CDR1 is MGHDK and CDR2 SYGVNS. The CDR3 contains 16 residues. V lost 1 base and J lost 0, with 10 bases in between. For the CDR3, the DNA is TGTGCCAGCAGTGAATCGAAGCAGAGCTCCTACAATGAGCAGTTCTTC. Protein: CASSESKQSSYNEQFF.

This clonotype was found a few times. This chain uses TRBV5-1 with TRBJ2-3, with D tentatively TRBD1 or TRBD2 (6 bases each). The CDR3 covers 14 residues. CDR1 is SGHRS, CDR2 YFSETQ, per germline. Trimming took off 0 bases at V and 5 bases at J, with 10 bases between the two ends. The CDR3 protein is CASSLGGAEDTQYF. The CDR3 DNA follows: TGCGCCAGCAGCTTGGGGGGGGCTGAAGATACGCAGTATTTT.

CDR3 sequence: CASSSPGLGGIHEQFF. In DNA form, the CDR3 reads TGTGCCAGCAGCTCCCCGGGACTAGGTGGTATCCATGAGCAGTTCTTC. The chain links TRBV7-9 to TRBJ2-1; 8 nucleotides match TRBD2. The CDR3 sequence is 16 residues long. V lost 4 bases, J lost 8 bases, and 13 bases stayed unmatched. The germline V gene encodes CDR1 SEHNR and CDR2 FQNEAQ (reference sequence).

The chain is built from TRBV20-1 and TRBJ2-2; 7 nucleotides align to TRBD1. This CDR3 comprises 15 residues. Germline CDR1 is DFQATT and CDR2 is SNEGSKA (reference sequence). V lost 0 bases and J lost 4; bases outside the gene matches: 5. CDR3 protein: CSARDQGQITGELFF. The CDR3 DNA reads TGCAGTGCTAGAGATCAGGGACAGATCACCGGGGAGCTGTTTTTT.

This clonotype appeared a few times. V gene TRBV19 combines with J gene TRBJ2-1; TRBD2 matches 12 bases. The CDR3 totals 16 residues. The germline gives CDR1 LNHDA, CDR2 SQIVND (reference sequence). The ends lost 6 bases at V and 2 bases at J; junction bases unmatched: 5. Here the CDR3 reads CASRHTSGGPYNEQFF. The CDR3 bases are TGTGCCAGTAGGCATACTAGCGGGGGGCCCTACAATGAGCAGTTCTTC.

The chain employs TRBV6-5 and TRBJ1-3, with unresolved D. Deletions cut 8 bases from V and 3 bases from J, with 8 bases between. The CDR3 loop spans 12 amino acids. CDR1 is MNHEY, CDR2 SVGAGI, per germline. Here the CDR3 reads CASWGGGNTIYF. DNA of the CDR3: TGTGCCAGCTGGGGTGGTGGAAACACCATATATTTT.

The chain recombines TRBV7-2 with TRBJ2-1; weak D call: TRBD2 (5 bases). With the DNA end fitting TRBJ2-7 better, the J assignment may be wrong. The CDR3 loop spans 13 amino acids. Germline V gives CDR1 SGHTA, CDR2 FQGNSA. CDR3 amino acids: CASSSYGGYEQYF. CDR3 coding DNA: TGTGCCAGCAGCTCGTACGGCGGGTACGAGCAGTACTTC.

J is TRBJ2-1 and V is TRBV20-1; TRBD2 matches 11 bases. Germline CDR1 DFQATT, CDR2 SNEGSKA (reference sequence). The CDR3 is 16 amino acids. J was trimmed by 4 bases and V by 2 bases; bases with no gene match: 7. DNA of the CDR3: TGCAGTGCTAGATCCATAGCGGGGGGGCTATACAATGAGCAGTTCTTC. Translation gives CSARSIAGGLYNEQFF.

The chain carries TRBV3-1 and TRBJ2-3; D remains unclear. Germline assignment: CDR1 LGHDT and CDR2 YNNKEL (reference sequence). V gave up 1 base and J gave up 4 bases, with 12 bases separating them. The CDR3 runs 15 residues. This CDR3 is CASSQGLRVSDTQYF. CDR3 nucleotide sequence: TGTGCCAGCAGCCAAGGACTGAGAGTGTCAGATACGCAGTATTTT.

This clonotype was found a few times. The V call is TRBV7-2, the J call TRBJ2-3; 8 positions agree with TRBD2. The germline V gene has CDR1 SGHTA and CDR2 FQGNSA. This CDR3 comprises 15 residues. With 3 bases clipped from V and 3 bases from J, the junction kept 5 bases outside the gene matches. The CDR3 loop reads CASSFHGGETDTQYF. CDR3 sequence (DNA): TGTGCCAGCAGCTTTCACGGGGGGGAAACAGATACGCAGTATTTT.

V and J are TRBV5-1 and TRBJ1-3; the match to TRBD1 covers 8 bases. Trimming took 1 base from V and 1 from J; bases not matched to a gene: 1. The CDR3 length is 15 residues. Germline CDR1 and CDR2: SGHRS and YFSETQ. CDR3 bases: TGCGCCAGCAGCTTGCGGACAGGGTCTGGAAACACCATATATTTT. This sequence encodes CASSLRTGSGNTIYF.

The sample holds a few counts of this clonotype. CDR3: CASSGGTTGTQYF. Written as DNA, the CDR3 is TGTGCCAGCAGTGGGGGGACTACCGGGACCCAGTACTTC. The chain links TRBV12-3 or TRBV12-4 to TRBJ2-5; 7 nucleotides match TRBD2. The CDR3 runs 13 residues. J lost 7 bases, V lost 5 bases, and 7 bases had no gene match.

The chain carries TRBV27 and TRBJ2-1; 9 bases agree with TRBD2. The CDR3 covers 13 residues. Unmatched junction bases numbered 3, after V lost 9 bases and J lost 3 bases. Germline CDR1 MNHEY, CDR2 SMNVEV (reference sequence). CDR3 protein: CASQRGDYNEQFF. In DNA, the CDR3 is TGTGCCAGTCAGCGGGGGGACTACAATGAGCAGTTCTTC.

This clonotype was seen a few times. CDR3 in amino acids: CASSFGHTQYF. The CDR3 nucleotides read TGTGCCAGCAGTTTTGGCCATACGCAGTATTTT. The chain has TRBV12-3 or TRBV12-4 and TRBJ2-3; D is uncertain. Trimming removed 3 bases from V and 7 bases from J, with 5 bases in between. The CDR3 is 11 amino acids.

V and J are TRBV19 and TRBJ2-1; TRBD2 matches at 10 bases. This CDR3 region has 17 residues. V shed 5 bases, J shed 3 bases, and the junction held 10 bases outside the gene matches. The germline CDR1 and CDR2 sequences are LNHDA and SQIVND (reference sequence). The DNA of the CDR3 is TGTGCCAGTAGTTATGGGCTAGCGGGGGACTTCTACAATGAGCAGTTCTTC. As protein: CASSYGLAGDFYNEQFF. Full variable domain (outside the CDR3, taken from reference TRBV19 and TRBJ2-1): DGGITQSPKYLFRKEGQNVTLSCEQNLNHDAMYWYRQDPGQGLRLIYYSQIVNDFQKGDIAEGYSVSREKKESFPLTVTSAQKNPTAFYLCASSYGLAGDFYNEQFFGPGTRLTVL.